These 30 T cell receptor beta chains were sequenced from one sample in a study of glioma-infiltrating T cells. TCR alpha and beta CDR3 regions were amplified from RNA using iRepertoire nested multiplex PCR. Via MiXCR, TCRdb re-called the multiplex PCR reads, giving one row per CDR3 protein. The table records 90,000 or so distinct CDR3 sequences, approximately 39% of them present only once. The specimen was glioma tissue, nonneoplastic brain tissue, or PBMCs (not recorded which). These receptor sequences come from a human donor with low-grade glioma or glioblastoma, undergoing nonglioma brain surgery, or in good health (not recorded which).

The V and J genes are TRBV7-2 and TRBJ2-1; 14 positions match TRBD2. The CDR3 has 16 amino acids. Trimming cost V 2 bases and J 9 bases; bases outside gene matches: 6. The germline CDR1 and CDR2 sequences are SGHTA and FQGNSA. CDR3 residues: CTSSLSTSGGGREQFF. The CDR3 DNA reads TGTACCAGCAGCTTATCGACTAGCGGGGGGGGACGTGAGCAGTTCTTC.

This clonotype was detected many times. This rearrangement joins TRBV3-1 to TRBJ1-2, with 7 nucleotides matching TRBD1. The V gene end was trimmed by 1 base and the J gene end by 6 bases; junction bases not matched to a gene: 8. The CDR3 is made up of 15 amino acids. Germline assignment: CDR1 LGHDT and CDR2 YNNKEL (reference sequence). The CDR3 DNA sequence: TGTGCCAGCAGCCAAGTTGGAGGGGGCCCACATGGCTACACCTTC. Residues: CASSQVGGGPHGYTF.

In its sample, this clonotype was seen many times. The chain combines TRBV28 with TRBJ2-5, with D possibly TRBD2 on 5 matching bases. The CDR3 loop spans 15 amino acids. CDR1 MDHEN and CDR2 SYDVKM come from the germline V gene. V dropped 4 bases and J dropped 2 bases, with 14 bases sitting between them. The CDR3 region has the DNA TGTGCCAGCAGTTCGCCCCGGGGAAGTCAAGAGACCCAGTACTTC. This sequence encodes CASSSPRGSQETQYF.

This clonotype was recorded at least ten times. The chain employs TRBV27 and TRBJ2-7; perhaps TRBD2 as D (5 bases). Germline values: CDR1 MNHEY, CDR2 SMNVEV (reference sequence). This CDR3 contains 15 residues. V was clipped by 5 bases and J by 0 bases, with 14 bases between them. DNA for the CDR3: TGTGCCAGCAGTCCCAGGACTTCCCCCTCCTACGAGCAGTACTTC. It is translated as CASSPRTSPSYEQYF.

In this sample, this clonotype turned up a few times. The chain is built from TRBV30 and TRBJ1-1, with D perhaps TRBD1 (6 bases). The length of the CDR3 is 13 residues. Trimming cost V 7 bases and J 3 bases, with 15 bases left between them. The V gene's germline CDR1 is GTSNPN and CDR2 SVGIG (reference sequence). CDR3 DNA sequence: TGTGCCTCCTCGGGGAACAGGGACACTGAAGCTTTCTTT. Its translation: CASSGNRDTEAFF. The complete variable domain, with remaining parts taken from reference TRBV30 and TRBJ1-1, reads SQTIHQWPATLVQPVGSPLSLECTVEGTSNPNLYWYRQAAGRGLQLLFYSVGIGQISSEVPQNLSASRPQDRQFILSSKKLLLSDSGFYLCASSGNRDTEAFFGQGTRLTVV.

As concerns this clonotype: With a much larger clone just one base away, this may be a read error. This chain links TRBV5-1 with TRBJ1-1, with 11 bases aligning to TRBD1. The V gene's germline CDR1 is SGHRS and CDR2 YFSETQ. The CDR3 totals 14 residues. CDR3 sequence (DNA): TGCGCCAGCAGCACCGGGACAGGGGGTACTGAAGCTTTATTT. Residues: CASSTGTGGTEALF.

This clonotype was seen many times. The genes are TRBV14 and TRBJ1-1; D remains unclear. The CDR3 runs to 12 residues. Trimming pared 3 bases from V and 6 bases from J, leaving 8 bases between. Germline values: CDR1 SGHDN, CDR2 FVKESK. This chain's CDR3 is CASSQGAAEAFF. CDR3 DNA: TGTGCCAGCAGCCAGGGAGCGGCTGAAGCTTTCTTT.

This clonotype has at least ten counts. The rearrangement links TRBV28 to TRBJ2-5; D possibly corresponds to TRBD2 (6 bases). The CDR3 has 15 residues. V lost 3 bases and J lost 4, with 15 bases in between. Germline V lookup: CDR1 MDHEN, CDR2 SYDVKM. CDR3 bases: TGTGCCAGCAGTTTGTCAGCGGGCTTACTAGAGACCCAGTACTTC. It codes for CASSLSAGLLETQYF.

This clonotype was seen ten or more times. The V call is TRBV29-1, the J call TRBJ1-2, with 12 positions matching TRBD1. The CDR3 is 15 amino acids. The germline V gene encodes CDR1 SQVTM and CDR2 ANQGSEA. V lost 3 bases to trimming and J lost 7 bases; unmatched junction nucleotides: 9. The CDR3 DNA is TGCAGCGTTGACTCACCGGGACAGGGGGCGAGTGGCTACACCTTC. Residues: CSVDSPGQGASGYTF.

This clonotype was counted only a few times. A much larger clone differs by one base, so this may be a read error. The chain recombines TRBV14 with TRBJ2-1; 13 nucleotides agree with TRBD2. The trim removed 3 bases at V and 9 bases at J, leaving 8 bases unmatched. CDR3 length: 16 residues. Germline assignment: CDR1 SGHDN and CDR2 FVKESK. CDR3: CASSQAGLAGVGEQFF. CDR3 DNA: TGTGCCAGCAGCCAGGCAGGACTAGCGGGAGTAGGTGAGCAGTTCTTC.

In this sample, this clonotype turned up many times. The chain uses TRBV7-2 and TRBJ1-1; 8 bases are a match to TRBD1. The CDR3 is made up of 15 amino acids. V was pared by 5 bases and J by 5 bases, with 10 bases of the junction left unmatched. Germline-derived CDR1 and CDR2 are SGHTA and FQGNSA. CDR3 protein: CASSLRDRSGTEAFF. The DNA for the CDR3 is TGTGCCAGCAGCCTCCGGGACAGGTCTGGTACTGAAGCTTTCTTT.

Details on this clonotype: This is likely a read error, given that the CDR3 carries no conserved phenylalanine or tryptophan at its end. The chain carries TRBV20-1 and TRBJ2-3, with D hard to call. In germline, CDR1 is DFQATT, CDR2 SNEGSKA (reference sequence). This CDR3 region has 14 residues. Trimming removed 0 bases at V and 5 bases at J, with 12 bases between. The CDR3: CSARDPALIDTQYY. The DNA of the CDR3 is TGCAGTGCTAGAGATCCAGCCCTCATAGATACGCAGTATTAT.

Concerning this clonotype: The CDR3 end shows no conserved phenylalanine or tryptophan, and so a read error is likely. The rearrangement joins TRBV12-5 to TRBJ1-1, with 8 positions matching TRBD1. CDR3 length: 13 amino acids. In germline, CDR1 is LGHNT, CDR2 FRNRAP. CDR3 DNA: TGTGCCAGTGGTTTGGCCGGACAGGGTGAAGCTTTCCTT. It is translated as CASGLAGQGEAFL.

About this clonotype: Given a much more abundant clone one base away, this may be a read error. The chain carries TRBV18 and TRBJ1-6; 10 nucleotides match TRBD1. CDR1 KGHSH and CDR2 LQKENI come from the germline V gene. The ends lost 10 bases at V and 5 bases at J; junction bases unmatched: 2. The CDR3 extends over 13 amino acids. CDR3 DNA sequence: TGTGCCACGGGACAGGGGAATAATTCACCCCTCCACTTT. This encodes CATGQGNNSPLHF.

The chain combines TRBV6-5 with TRBJ1-1; no definite D call. This CDR3 has 14 amino acids. CDR1 and CDR2 from the germline V gene are MNHEY and SVGAGI. Trimming left V 0 bases short and J 2 bases short, with 7 bases between. The CDR3 bases are TGTGCCAGCAGTTACTCCCAGGTTAACACTGAAGCTTTCTTT. Its translation: CASSYSQVNTEAFF.

This clonotype was observed many times. J is TRBJ2-1 and V is TRBV7-3; TRBD2 aligns across 7 bases. V lost 1 base to trimming and J lost 8 bases; unmatched junction nucleotides: 5. The germline V gene encodes CDR1 SGHTA and CDR2 FQGTGA. The CDR3 runs to 14 residues. The CDR3 DNA reads as TGTGCCAGCAGCTTAAGAGTGGGGGGGGATGAGCAGTTCTTC. Translating gives CASSLRVGGDEQFF.

This clonotype was seen ten or more times. The chain recombines TRBV18 with TRBJ2-7; D uncertain. The CDR3 is made up of 13 amino acids. CDR1 and CDR2 (germline): KGHSH, LQKENI. Trimming removed 1 base from V and 5 bases from J, with 9 bases in between. Written as DNA, the CDR3 is TGTGCCAGCTCACCACGGGGTAGTCACGAGCAGTACTTC. Translated: CASSPRGSHEQYF.

This clonotype came up many times. The chain carries TRBV2 and TRBJ2-3; TRBD1 might be the D (6 bases). The CDR3 sequence is 13 residues long. From germline, CDR1 is SNHLY and CDR2 FYNNEI. Trimming stripped 8 bases from V and 5 bases from J, with 14 bases between. The CDR3 loop is CASLWGRVDTQYF. CDR3 sequence (DNA): TGTGCCAGCCTATGGGGGCGCGTAGATACGCAGTATTTT.

A remark on this clonotype: A read error may explain this, as a much larger clone is one base away. J is TRBJ2-3 and V is TRBV5-4, with TRBD2 matching over 9 bases. In germline, CDR1 is SGHNT, CDR2 YYREEE (reference sequence). The CDR3 has 17 amino acids. CDR3 residues: CTSSAVRASGNTDTQYF. As DNA, the CDR3 is TGTACCAGCAGCGCCGTTAGGGCTAGCGGGAACACAGATACGCAGTATTTT. Supplemented by reference TRBV5-4 and TRBJ2-3, the full variable domain reads ETGVTQSPTHLIKTRGQQVTLRCSSQSGHNTVSWYQQALGQGPQFIFQYYREEENGRGNFPPRFSGLQFPNYSSELNVNALELDDSALYLCTSSAVRASGNTDTQYFGPGTRLTVL.

This clonotype was counted ten times or more. The chain joins TRBV2 to TRBJ1-5; 8 bases agree with TRBD1. Trimming at V came to 5 bases and at J to 3 bases, leaving 3 bases not matched to a gene. The CDR3 has 14 amino acids. Per the germline V gene, CDR1 is SNHLY and CDR2 is FYNNEI. The CDR3 nucleotides are TGTGCCAGCAGTATGGACAGGGTCAATCAGCCCCAGCATTTT. Its protein is CASSMDRVNQPQHF.

As concerns this clonotype: With a much larger clone just one base away, this may be a read error. This chain links TRBV6-1 with TRBJ2-2; D remains ambiguous. CDR1 is MNHNS, CDR2 SASEGT, per germline. This CDR3 contains 14 residues. Deletions cut 11 bases from V and 0 bases from J, with 13 bases between. The CDR3, as DNA: TGTGCCGGCAAAGGGCAGGCGAACACCGGGGAGCTGTTTTTT. This gives the protein CAGKGQANTGELFF.

As regards this clonotype: This may be a read error, as it is one base from a much larger clone. V usage is TRBV7-8 and J usage is TRBJ1-1; D may be TRBD1 (6 bases). Germline V gene lookup returns CDR1 SGHVS and CDR2 FQNEAQ. Between the trimmed V and J ends, which lost 5 bases and 5 bases, there was a span of 15 bases. The CDR3 runs 14 residues. The DNA for the CDR3 is TGTGCCAGCAGCCGTACAGGGAGCAGGACTGAAGCTTTCTTT. It encodes CASSRTGSRTEAFF.

Points on this clonotype: This may be a read error: a much more frequent sequence differs by one nucleotide. This chain connects TRBV19 to TRBJ1-5, with D hard to call. The CDR3 contains 15 residues. V gave up 10 bases and J gave up 7 bases, with 23 bases separating them. Germline CDR1 and CDR2: LNHDA and SQIVND (reference sequence). CDR3 region: CATTPGVQAGQPQHF. The CDR3 region has the DNA TGTGCCACTACCCCTGGGGTCCAGGCAGGACAGCCCCAGCATTTT.

Concerning this clonotype itself: A much larger clonotype is one base distant, so this may be a read error. The chain combines TRBV9 with TRBJ2-1; no clear D. CDR1 and CDR2 (germline): SGDLS, YYNGEE. CDR3 length: 15 residues. CDR3 coding DNA: TGTGCCAGCGGCGTACGGCCGAGCTCCTACAATGAGCAGTTCTTC. Translation gives CASGVRPSSYNEQFF.

This clonotype was seen only a few times. A much larger clone lies one base from this, so it may be a read error. The chain joins TRBV25-1 to TRBJ2-3, with 10 bases identical to TRBD1. CDR1 and CDR2 (germline): MGHDK, SYGVNS. The CDR3 spans 15 residues. Trimming took 3 bases from V and 7 from J; bases not matched to a gene: 7. DNA of the CDR3: TGTGCCAGCAGTGAGACAGGGGGCTCCCCCTATACGCAGTATTTT. It specifies CASSETGGSPYTQYF.

This clonotype was counted ten times or more. This chain joins TRBV7-2 and TRBJ2-7; no definite D call. The CDR3 runs to 16 residues. The V end lost 5 bases, the J end lost 3 bases, and 20 bases lay between the germline ends. The germline gives CDR1 SGHTA, CDR2 FQGNSA. CDR3 bases: TGTGCCAGCAGCCCATACCAATGGGCGTTCGACTACGAGCAGTACTTC. Its translation is CASSPYQWAFDYEQYF.

This clonotype occurred many times. The V and J genes are TRBV24-1 and TRBJ2-5, with D perhaps being TRBD1 or TRBD2 (5 bases each). The germline gives CDR1 KGHDR, CDR2 SFDVKD. This CDR3 is 14 amino acids long. V lost 7 bases and J lost 2, with 13 bases in between. The CDR3 loop is CATSEGSKQETQYF. The CDR3 region has the DNA TGTGCCACCAGCGAGGGGAGCAAACAAGAGACCCAGTACTTC.

This clonotype was counted ten times or more. The chain has TRBV27 and TRBJ2-7; 8 bases are shared with TRBD1. Losses at the gene ends were 6 bases for V and 2 bases for J; bases not matched to a gene: 6. The CDR3 is made up of 14 amino acids. Germline loops: CDR1 MNHEY, CDR2 SMNVEV (reference sequence). CDR3 sequence (DNA): TGTGCCAGCAGCGTACCGGGACAGGCCTACGAGCAGTACTTC. This translates into CASSVPGQAYEQYF.

About this clonotype: This may stem from a read error, because a much larger clone lies one nucleotide away. This chain joins TRBV5-5 and TRBJ2-1; D gene ambiguous. The CDR3 sequence is 11 residues long. Trimming pared 5 bases from V and 5 bases from J, leaving 5 bases between. CDR1 and CDR2 from the germline V gene are SGHKS and YYEKEE (reference sequence). The CDR3 reads CASRKDNEQFF. The CDR3 DNA reads TGTGCCAGCAGAAAGGACAATGAGCAGTTCTTC.

Turning to this clonotype: Mismatch with germline at one junction end may stem from a read error. The chain combines TRBV15 with TRBJ2-1, with TRBD2 matching over 9 bases. CDR1 LNHNV and CDR2 YYDKDF come from the germline V gene (reference sequence). The CDR3 length is 15 residues. CDR3 in DNA: TGTGCTACCAGCAGAGGTAGCGGGAGTTGGTATGAGCAGTTCTTC. This codes for CATSRGSGSWYEQFF. The full variable domain, completed using reference TRBV15 and TRBJ2-1, is DAMVIQNPRYQVTQFGKPVTLSCSQTLNHNVMYWYQQKSSQAPKLLFHYYDKDFNNEADTPDNFQSRRPNTSFCFLDIRSPGLGDTAMYLCATSRGSGSWYEQFFGPGTRLTVL.